Sequencing of this TCR beta chain was carried out in a study of control samples from healthy donors and cancer patients. Here immunoSEQ multiplex PCR was the method, and the copy in TCRdb shows in-frame clones only, minus some. The repertoire holds 150,000 or so clones, under 95% seen once, with 5.5% to 7.5% in the top ten. This clone has more than one count but fewer than ten. Germline assignment: CDR1 KGHSH and CDR2 LQKENI. V was trimmed by 5 bases and J by 2 bases, leaving 7 bases between them. The length of the CDR3 is 12 residues. The sample consisted of blood. This sequence originates from a man aged 18-30 years in good health. This rearrangement joins TRBV18 to TRBJ2-7; D is uncertain. The DNA for the CDR3 is TGTGCCAGCTCATTACTTCCCTACGAGCAGTACTTC. This sequence encodes CASSLLPYEQYF. Together with reference TRBV18 and TRBJ2-7, the CDR3 gives the full variable domain: NAGVMQNPRHLVRRRGQEARLRCSPMKGHSHVYWYRQLPEEGLKFMVYLQKENIIDESGMPKERFSAEFPKEGPSILRIQQVVRGDSAAYFCASSLLPYEQYFGPGTRLTVT.